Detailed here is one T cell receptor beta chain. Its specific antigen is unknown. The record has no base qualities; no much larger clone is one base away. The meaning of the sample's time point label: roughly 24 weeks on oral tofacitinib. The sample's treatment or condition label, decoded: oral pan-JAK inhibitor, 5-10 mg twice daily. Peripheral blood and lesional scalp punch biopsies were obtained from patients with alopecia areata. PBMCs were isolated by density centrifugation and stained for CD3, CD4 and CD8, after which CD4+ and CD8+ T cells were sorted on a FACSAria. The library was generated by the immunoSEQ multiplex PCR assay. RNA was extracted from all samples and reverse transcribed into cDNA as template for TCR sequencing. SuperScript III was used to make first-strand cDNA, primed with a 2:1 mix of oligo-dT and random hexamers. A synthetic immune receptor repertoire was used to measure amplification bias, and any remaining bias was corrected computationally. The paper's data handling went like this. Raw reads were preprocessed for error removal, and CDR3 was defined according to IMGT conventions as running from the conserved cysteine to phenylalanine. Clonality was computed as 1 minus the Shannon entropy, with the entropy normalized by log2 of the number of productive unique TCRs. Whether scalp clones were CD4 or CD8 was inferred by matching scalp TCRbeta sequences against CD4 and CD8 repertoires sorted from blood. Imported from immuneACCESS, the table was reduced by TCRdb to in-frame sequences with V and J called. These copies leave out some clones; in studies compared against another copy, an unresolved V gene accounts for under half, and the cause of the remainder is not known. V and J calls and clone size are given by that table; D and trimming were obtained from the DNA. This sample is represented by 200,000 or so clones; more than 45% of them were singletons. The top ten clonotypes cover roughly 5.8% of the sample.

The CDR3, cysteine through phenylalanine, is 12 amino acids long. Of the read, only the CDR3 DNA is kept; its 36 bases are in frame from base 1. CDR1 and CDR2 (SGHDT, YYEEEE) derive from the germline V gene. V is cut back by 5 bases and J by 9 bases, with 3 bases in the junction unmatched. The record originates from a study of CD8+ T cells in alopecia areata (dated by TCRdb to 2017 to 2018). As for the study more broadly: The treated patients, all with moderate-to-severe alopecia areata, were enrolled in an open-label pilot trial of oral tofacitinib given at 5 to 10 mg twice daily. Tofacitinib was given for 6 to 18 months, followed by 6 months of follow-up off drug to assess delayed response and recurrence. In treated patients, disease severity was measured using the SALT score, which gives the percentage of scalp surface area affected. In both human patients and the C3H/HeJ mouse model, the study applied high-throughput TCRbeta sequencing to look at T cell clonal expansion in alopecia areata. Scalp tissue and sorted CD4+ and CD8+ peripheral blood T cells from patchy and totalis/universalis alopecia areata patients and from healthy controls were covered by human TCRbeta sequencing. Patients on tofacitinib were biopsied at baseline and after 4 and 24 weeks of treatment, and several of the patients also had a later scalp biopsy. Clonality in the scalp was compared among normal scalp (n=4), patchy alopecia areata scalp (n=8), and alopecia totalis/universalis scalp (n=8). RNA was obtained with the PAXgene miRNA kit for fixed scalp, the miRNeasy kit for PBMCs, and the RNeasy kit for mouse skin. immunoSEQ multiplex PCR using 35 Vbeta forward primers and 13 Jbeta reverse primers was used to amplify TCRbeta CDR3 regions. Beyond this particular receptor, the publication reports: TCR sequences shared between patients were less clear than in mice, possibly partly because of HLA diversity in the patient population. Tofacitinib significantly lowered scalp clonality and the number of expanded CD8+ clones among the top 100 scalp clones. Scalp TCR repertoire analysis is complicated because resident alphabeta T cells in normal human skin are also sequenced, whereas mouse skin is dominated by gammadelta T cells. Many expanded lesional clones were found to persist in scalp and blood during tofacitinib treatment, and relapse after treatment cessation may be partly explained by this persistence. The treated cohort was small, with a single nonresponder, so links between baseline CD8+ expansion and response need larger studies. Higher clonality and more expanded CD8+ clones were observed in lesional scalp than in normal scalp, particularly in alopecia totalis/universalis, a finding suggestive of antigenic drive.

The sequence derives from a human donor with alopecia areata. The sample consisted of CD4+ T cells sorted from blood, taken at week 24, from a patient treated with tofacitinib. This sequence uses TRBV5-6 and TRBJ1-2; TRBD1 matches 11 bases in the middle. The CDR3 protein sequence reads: CASRGQGESYTF. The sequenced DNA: TGTGCCAGCAGGGGACAGGGGGAGAGCTACACCTTC.